This TCR beta chain was observed in a study of T cells in localized non-small cell lung cancer. From germline, CDR1 is LGHNT and CDR2 FRNRAP. Trimming removed 2 bases from V and 5 bases from J; junction bases left unmatched: 1. CDR3 size: 14 residues. Study findings and constraints: There was higher T cell clonality in uninvolved adjacent lung than in tumor, and it was highest there. Of the top 100 tumor clones, median around 62 were in adjacent lung, 25 to 35 among its top 100.

Of note for this clone: Its antigen is not known.

TCRdb's copy holds only in-frame clones and misses some; the assay was immunoSEQ multiplex PCR. Of about 59,000 clones listed, roughly nine tenths are singletons. The sample was peripheral blood, taken before any cancer treatment. This sequence joins TRBV12-5 and TRBJ1-4; 8 bases match TRBD1. The sequence came from a man aged 35 to 69 with stage I lung adenocarcinoma. CDR3 in amino acids: CASGLTGGNEKLFF. Here the CDR3 DNA reads TGTGCTAGTGGTTTGACAGGGGGGAATGAAAAACTGTTTTTT.